The 20 T cell receptor beta chains below were found in one sample sequenced in a study of early T cells in non-severe SARS-CoV-2 infection. TCRdb recomputed calls from the 5' RACE reads with MiXCR, one row per CDR3 protein. The sample carries roughly 54,000 distinct CDR3 sequences, around 7.7% recorded once. The material was whole blood, obtained at baseline. These TCRs come from an adult who was a healthcare worker with PCR-confirmed SARS-CoV-2 infection or an uninfected control (not recorded which).

The CDR3 spells CSVGGLFSGRALLDTQYF. Here the CDR3 DNA reads TGCAGCGTTGGAGGGCTGTTTAGCGGGAGGGCCCTCTTGGATACGCAGTATTTT. The V call is TRBV29-1, the J call TRBJ2-3, with 11 positions matching TRBD2. V shed 4 bases, J shed 6 bases, and the junction held 18 bases outside the gene matches. Germline CDR1 and CDR2: SQVTM and ANQGSEA. The CDR3 has 18 residues.

The rearrangement links TRBV29-1 to TRBJ1-1; D remains unclear. The CDR3 extends over 11 amino acids. With 5 bases removed from V and 0 bases from J, the gap between germline ends came to 4 bases. Germline V gene data show CDR1 as SQVTM and CDR2 as ANQGSEA. The DNA of the CDR3 is TGCAGCGTTCCGATGAACACTGAAGCTTTCTTT. It is translated as CSVPMNTEAFF.

This chain connects TRBV6-1 to TRBJ2-5; TRBD2 aligns across 8 bases. V shed 4 bases, J shed 9 bases, and the junction held 10 bases outside the gene matches. Germline values: CDR1 MNHNS, CDR2 SASEGT. The CDR3 loop spans 14 amino acids. The CDR3 spells CASSAGRAPVAQYF. The CDR3 DNA follows: TGTGCCAGCAGTGCCGGGAGGGCCCCAGTCGCCCAGTACTTC.

The chain recombines TRBV20-1 with TRBJ2-5, with 7 bases fitting TRBD2. The CDR3 contains 12 residues. V shed 5 bases and J 4 bases; nucleotides not matched to a gene: 4. CDR1 is DFQATT and CDR2 is SNEGSKA in the germline V gene (reference sequence). The CDR3 loop reads CSAPGGGETQYF. The CDR3 nucleotides are TGCAGTGCTCCGGGAGGCGGAGAGACCCAGTACTTC.

This clonotype was recorded many times. This rearrangement joins TRBV11-2 to TRBJ2-1; D may correspond to TRBD1 or TRBD2 (6 bases each). This CDR3 region has 19 residues. Trimming took off 1 base at V and 0 bases at J, with 19 bases between the two ends. Germline lookup yields CDR1 SGHAT and CDR2 FQNNGV. For the CDR3, the DNA is TGTGCCAGCAGCTTAGGGAGGGTATTGGGGGCCAGCTCCTACAATGAGCAGTTCTTC. Its translation is CASSLGRVLGASSYNEQFF.

This clonotype showed up just a few times. The CDR3 nucleotides are TGTGCCAGCAGCTCGGACAAATTCCCCTACGAGCAGTACTTC. Amino acid sequence: CASSSDKFPYEQYF. The V call is TRBV6-5, the J call TRBJ2-7; D is perhaps TRBD1 (5 bases). Trimming removed 6 bases from V and 2 bases from J, with 14 bases in between. The length of the CDR3 is 14 residues. Germline CDR1 and CDR2: MNHEY and SVGAGI.

This clonotype came up many times. The rearrangement joins TRBV4-3 to TRBJ1-6; TRBD1 agrees at 8 bases. V lost 0 bases and J lost 8; bases outside the gene matches: 3. Germline loops: CDR1 LGHNA, CDR2 YSLEER. This CDR3 has 15 amino acids. The CDR3 DNA follows: TGCGCCAGCAGCCAAGAAGGGGGACAGGATTCACCCCTCCACTTT. It codes for CASSQEGGQDSPLHF.

This clonotype has a handful of counts. The V gene is TRBV12-3 or TRBV12-4, the J gene TRBJ2-7; D unclear. This CDR3 is 13 amino acids long. The germline V and J ends were trimmed by 6 bases and 5 bases, with 14 bases remaining between them. The CDR3, as DNA: TGTGCCAGCAGGTCCGCCGGTGTTGACGAGCAGTACTTC. It translates to CASRSAGVDEQYF.

This clonotype was found a few times. The CDR3 region has the DNA TGTGCCATCAGCGGGTTAGAGGACGAGCAGTACTTC. This codes for CAISGLEDEQYF. The chain employs TRBV10-3 and TRBJ2-7; D uncertain. V was trimmed by 6 bases and J by 5 bases, leaving 11 bases between them. Germline-derived CDR1 and CDR2 are ENHRY and SYGVKD. The CDR3 is 12 residues long.

Only a few counts were recorded for this clonotype. The chain joins TRBV20-1 to TRBJ1-6; 7 bases line up with TRBD1. The CDR3 covers 17 residues. The germline CDR1 and CDR2 sequences are DFQATT and SNEGSKA (reference sequence). V lost 3 bases, J lost 6 bases, and 14 bases stayed unmatched. The CDR3 spells CSARTDSGQVSNSPLHF. The CDR3 DNA sequence: TGCAGTGCTAGGACCGATTCAGGACAGGTTTCTAATTCACCCCTCCACTTT.

The gene calls are TRBV19 and TRBJ2-7; possibly TRBD2 for D (6 bases). V lost 4 bases and J lost 7, with 11 bases in between. The germline V gene encodes CDR1 LNHDA and CDR2 SQIVND (reference sequence). CDR3 size: 12 residues. The chain's CDR3 is CASSTQGGEQYF. The DNA of the CDR3 is TGTGCCAGTAGTACGCAGGGAGGAGAGCAGTACTTC.

The rearrangement uses TRBV6-1 and TRBJ2-7; unclear D gene. This CDR3 is 11 amino acids long. Trimming took 3 bases from V and 2 from J, leaving 2 bases between them. Germline values: CDR1 MNHNS, CDR2 SASEGT. DNA of the CDR3: TGTGCCAGCAGTGAGACCTACGAGCAGTACTTC. Translation: CASSETYEQYF.

Many counts were recorded for this clonotype. This chain connects TRBV10-2 to TRBJ1-1; D uncertain. Looked up from germline, CDR1 is WSHSY and CDR2 is SAAADI. The ends were cut back, 1 base at V and 2 bases at J, with 11 bases in the middle. CDR3 length equals 15 residues. The CDR3 nucleotides read TGCGCCAGCAGTGAGTTCACTCGCTCCAACACTGAAGCTTTCTTT. Amino acid sequence: CASSEFTRSNTEAFF.

This clonotype was seen many times. The chain has TRBV9 and TRBJ2-1; D remains ambiguous. V lost 0 bases to trimming and J lost 9 bases, with 10 bases between them. The CDR3 consists of 13 residues. Germline values: CDR1 SGDLS, CDR2 YYNGEE. CDR3 sequence: CASSVDGLGEQFF. The DNA for the CDR3 is TGTGCCAGCAGCGTAGATGGTTTGGGTGAGCAGTTCTTC.

The rearrangement joins TRBV13 to TRBJ2-7; TRBD2 might be the D (5 bases). Deletions cut 3 bases from V and 2 bases from J, with 11 bases between. Germline CDR1 PRHDT, CDR2 FYEKMQ (reference sequence). CDR3 length equals 14 residues. Here the CDR3 DNA reads TGTGCCAGCAGCTTCCAGCGGAAGGCCTACGAGCAGTACTTC. Its translation is CASSFQRKAYEQYF.

V gene TRBV28 combines with J gene TRBJ2-1; 7 bases align to TRBD2. The germline CDR1 and CDR2 sequences are MDHEN and SYDVKM. This CDR3 is built from 14 residues. The V gene end was trimmed by 0 bases and the J gene end by 4 bases; junction bases not matched to a gene: 0. The CDR3 coding sequence is TGTGCCAGCAGTTTATGGGGACTATACAATGAGCAGTTCTTC. This encodes CASSLWGLYNEQFF.

This rearrangement joins TRBV18 to TRBJ2-5; D unclear. Germline V gives CDR1 KGHSH, CDR2 LQKENI. This CDR3 has 12 amino acids. Between the trimmed V and J ends, which lost 3 bases and 4 bases, there was a span of 6 bases. The CDR3: CASSPGRETQYF. DNA for the CDR3: TGTGCCAGCTCACCCGGACGAGAGACCCAGTACTTC.

This clonotype was recorded at least ten times. The V call is TRBV14, the J call TRBJ2-1; TRBD2 might be the D (6 bases). Germline V gene data show CDR1 as SGHDN and CDR2 as FVKESK. V shed 5 bases and J shed 5 bases, with 19 bases lying between them. The CDR3 contains 16 residues. Here the CDR3 DNA reads TGTGCCAGCAGCTCGTTGAGGAGGGACCGTAACAATGAGCAGTTCTTC. This gives the protein CASSSLRRDRNNEQFF.

This clonotype turned up a few times. The chain employs TRBV30 and TRBJ2-1, with D perhaps matching TRBD1 or TRBD2 (6 bases each). From germline, CDR1 is GTSNPN and CDR2 SVGIG (reference sequence). The CDR3 runs to 13 residues. The V end lost 4 bases, the J end lost 8 bases, and 15 bases lay between the germline ends. The CDR3 here is CAWKGDRRDEQFF. The CDR3 DNA reads TGTGCCTGGAAGGGGGACCGGAGGGATGAGCAGTTCTTC.

On this clonotype: This sequence may be a read error, since a much larger clone differs from it by one base. The conserved final phenylalanine or tryptophan is absent from the CDR3, which likely points to a read error. The DNA is omitted, as the CDR3 cannot be located on it reliably, and the CDR3 follows TCRdb's listing. The chain is built from TRBV5-6 and TRBJ2-1; the table's D gene call, TRBD2, was not cross checked with the DNA. Inclusive of both ends, the CDR3 amounts to 11 amino acids. Germline V gene data show CDR1 as SGHDT and CDR2 as YYEEEE. CDR3 sequence: CASSLGLAVFS.